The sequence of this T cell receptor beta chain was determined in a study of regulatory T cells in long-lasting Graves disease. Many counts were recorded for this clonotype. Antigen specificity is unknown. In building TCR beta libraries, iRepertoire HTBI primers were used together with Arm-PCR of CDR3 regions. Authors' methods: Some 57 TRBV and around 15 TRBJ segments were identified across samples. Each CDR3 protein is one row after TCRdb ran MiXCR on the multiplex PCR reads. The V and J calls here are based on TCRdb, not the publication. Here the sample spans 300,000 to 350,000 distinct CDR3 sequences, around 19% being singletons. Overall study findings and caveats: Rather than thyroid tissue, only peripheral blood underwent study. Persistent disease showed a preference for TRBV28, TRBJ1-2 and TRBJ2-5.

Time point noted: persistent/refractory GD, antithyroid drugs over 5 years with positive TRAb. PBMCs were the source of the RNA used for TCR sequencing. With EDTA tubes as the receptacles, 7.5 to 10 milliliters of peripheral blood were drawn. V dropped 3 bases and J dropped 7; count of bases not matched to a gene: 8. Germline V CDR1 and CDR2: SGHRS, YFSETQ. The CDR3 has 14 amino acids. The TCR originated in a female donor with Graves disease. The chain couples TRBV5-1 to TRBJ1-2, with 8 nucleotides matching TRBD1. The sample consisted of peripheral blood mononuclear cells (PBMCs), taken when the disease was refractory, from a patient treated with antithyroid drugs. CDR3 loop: CASSWQTGEVGYTF. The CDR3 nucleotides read TGCGCCAGCAGCTGGCAGACAGGGGAGGTTGGCTACACCTTC. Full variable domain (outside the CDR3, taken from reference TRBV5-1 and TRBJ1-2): KAGVTQTPRYLIKTRGQQVTLSCSPISGHRSVSWYQQTPGQGLQFLFEYFSETQRNKGNFPGRFSGRQFSNSRSEMNVSTLELGDSALYLCASSWQTGEVGYTFGSGTRLTVV.